This T cell receptor (beta chain) was captured in a study of T cell changes during pregnancy in multiple sclerosis. V was shortened by 2 bases and J by 2 bases, with 13 bases between the two germline ends. Per the germline V gene, CDR1 is SEHNR and CDR2 is FQNEAQ (reference sequence). The CDR3 sequence is 15 residues long. Libraries were prepared by immunoSEQ multiplex PCR; TCRdb keeps only in-frame clonotypes and omits some of them. The data hold under 95,000 clones, with 91% observed a single time. This chain uses TRBV7-9 with TRBJ2-7; maybe TRBD2 (6 bases). This material consisted of peripheral blood, taken after pregnancy. The sequence came from a female donor in good health, enrolled as a control in a pregnancy study. The CDR3 loop is CASSLTSTGAYEQYF. Written as DNA, the CDR3 is TGTGCCAGCAGCTTAACCTCCACGGGGGCCTACGAGCAGTACTTC.